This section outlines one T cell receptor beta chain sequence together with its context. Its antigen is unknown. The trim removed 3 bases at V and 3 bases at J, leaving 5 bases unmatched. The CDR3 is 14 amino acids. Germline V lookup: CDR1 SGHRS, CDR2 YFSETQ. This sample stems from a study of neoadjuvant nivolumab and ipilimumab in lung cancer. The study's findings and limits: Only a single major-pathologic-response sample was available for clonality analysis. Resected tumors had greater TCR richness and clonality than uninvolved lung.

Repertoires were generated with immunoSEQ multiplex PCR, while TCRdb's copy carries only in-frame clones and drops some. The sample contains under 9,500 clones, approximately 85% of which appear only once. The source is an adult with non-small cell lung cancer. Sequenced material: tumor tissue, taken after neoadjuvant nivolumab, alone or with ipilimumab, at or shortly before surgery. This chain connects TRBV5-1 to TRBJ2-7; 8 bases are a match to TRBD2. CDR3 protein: CASSSQTSGYEQYF. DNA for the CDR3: TGCGCCAGCAGCTCCCAAACTAGCGGCTACGAGCAGTACTTC.